What follows are 14 T cell receptor beta chains derived from one specimen sequenced in a study of blood T cell repertoires in COVID-19 (dated by TCRdb to 2018 to 2021). To prepare the library, the immunoSEQ multiplex PCR assay was applied. TCRdb provides this immuneACCESS table in a form limited to in-frame rearrangements. Some clones are lacking; in checked studies, under half of them reflect an unresolved V gene, and why the rest are absent is not known. The sample table contains about 250,000 clones; only one count was recorded for around four fifths of them. In total, the top ten clones hold over 5.5% of the sample. Material: peripheral blood. The receptors originated from an older woman with active or convalescent COVID-19.

The table lists this clone with a count of one. The CDR3 nucleotides are TGTGCCAGCAGTTACCCACTAGCGCCGGTCGAGACCCAGTACTTC. Its protein product is CASSYPLAPVETQYF. The V gene is TRBV6-6, the J gene TRBJ2-5, with TRBD2 matching 7 bases. This CDR3 has 15 amino acids. Germline V gives CDR1 MNHNY, CDR2 SVGAGI (reference sequence). V gave up 2 bases and J gave up 5 bases; unmatched junction bases: 8.

The J gene is TRBJ2-3, the V gene TRBV18; the match to TRBD1 covers 7 bases. Germline V gene data show CDR1 as KGHSH and CDR2 as LQKENI. V was clipped by 2 bases and J by 4 bases; unmatched bases: 9. CDR3 length: 16 amino acids. Written as DNA, the CDR3 is TGTGCCAGCTCACCAGAGGGGACAGAGGGGGCAGATACGCAGTATTTT. Protein sequence: CASSPEGTEGADTQYF.

The genes are TRBV18 and TRBJ2-3; 9 bases are shared with TRBD2. CDR3 length equals 14 residues. With V trimmed by 3 bases and J by 4 bases, 2 bases remained unmatched. Germline V gene data show CDR1 as KGHSH and CDR2 as LQKENI. This chain's CDR3 is CASSPGTSPDTQYF. The CDR3, as DNA: TGTGCCAGCTCACCCGGGACTAGCCCAGATACGCAGTATTTT.

This rearrangement joins TRBV30 to TRBJ2-7; 13 bases align to TRBD2. Trimming at V came to 3 bases and at J to 9 bases, leaving 11 bases not matched to a gene. Germline values: CDR1 GTSNPN, CDR2 SVGIG (reference sequence). CDR3 length: 15 amino acids. The CDR3 reads CAWSAGLAGASGQYF. The DNA of the CDR3 is TGTGCCTGGAGCGCCGGACTAGCGGGAGCCTCGGGGCAGTACTTC.

This sequence joins TRBV4-2 and TRBJ2-2; 7 bases are shared with TRBD2. Trimming at V came to 0 bases and at J to 7 bases, leaving 8 bases not matched to a gene. The length of the CDR3 is 16 residues. CDR1 is LGHNA and CDR2 is YNFKEQ in the germline V gene. Here the CDR3 reads CASSQDSGGRVGELFF. CDR3 nucleotides: TGTGCCAGCAGCCAAGACTCTGGCGGGAGAGTCGGGGAGCTGTTTTTT.

This clone was seen a few times. The V call is TRBV28, the J call TRBJ1-5, with D maybe TRBD1 (5 bases). From germline, CDR1 is MDHEN and CDR2 SYDVKM. Trimming left V 2 bases short and J 7 bases short, with 15 bases between. The CDR3 sequence is 15 residues long. CDR3 sequence reads: CASSLVQGNNQPQHF. DNA for the CDR3: TGTGCCAGCAGTTTAGTGCAGGGAAACAACCAGCCCCAGCATTTT.

The V and J genes are TRBV19 and TRBJ2-7, with TRBD1 matching 10 bases. The CDR3 covers 15 residues. The ends lost 1 base at V and 3 bases at J; junction bases unmatched: 3. Per germline, CDR1 LNHDA and CDR2 SQIVND (reference sequence). CDR3 protein: CASSIADRGIYEQYV. The CDR3 DNA sequence: TGTGCCAGTAGTATAGCGGACAGGGGGATCTACGAGCAGTACGTC.

CDR3 sequence (DNA): TGTGCCAGCAGCCCCGGGACTACGAACACCGGGGAGCTGTTTTTT. Amino acid sequence: CASSPGTTNTGELFF. The chain employs TRBV11-2 and TRBJ2-2; 7 positions match TRBD2. This CDR3 contains 15 residues. Losses at the gene ends were 5 bases for V and 0 bases for J; bases not matched to a gene: 3. The V gene's germline CDR1 is SGHAT and CDR2 FQNNGV.

The rearrangement links TRBV7-9 to TRBJ2-7, with 16 bases fitting TRBD2. The junction had 8 bases not matched to a gene; V was cut back by 5 bases and J by 1 base. Germline CDR1 SEHNR, CDR2 FQNEAQ (reference sequence). This CDR3 contains 18 residues. The CDR3: CASSPGTSGRAVSYEQYF. CDR3 in DNA: TGTGCCAGCAGCCCCGGGACTAGCGGGAGGGCCGTTTCCTACGAGCAGTACTTC.

The rearrangement uses TRBV15 and TRBJ1-5; 7 bases fit TRBD1. Germline CDR1 LNHNV, CDR2 YYDKDF (reference sequence). CDR3 length equals 15 residues. V gave up 5 bases and J gave up 4 bases; unmatched junction bases: 8. Here the CDR3 DNA reads TGTGCCACCAGCCCGTATAGGGACAGAAATCAGCCCCAGCATTTT. Translating gives CATSPYRDRNQPQHF.

The chain is built from TRBV11-2 and TRBJ2-3; 7 positions agree with TRBD2. This CDR3 is built from 18 residues. The ends lost 1 base at V and 0 bases at J; junction bases unmatched: 10. Germline CDR1 and CDR2: SGHAT and FQNNGV. In nucleotides, the CDR3 is TGTGCCAGCAGCTTAGGGGAGGGTCGCGGGGAAAGCACAGATACGCAGTATTTT. It encodes CASSLGEGRGESTDTQYF.

The chain has TRBV19 and TRBJ1-1, with D perhaps TRBD1 (6 bases). The germline V and J ends were trimmed by 6 bases and 0 bases, with 11 bases remaining between them. CDR1 and CDR2 (germline): LNHDA, SQIVND (reference sequence). The CDR3 is 14 amino acids. CDR3 sequence (DNA): TGTGCCAGTAGCCCAGGACAGCTGAACACTGAAGCTTTCTTT. The encoded protein is CASSPGQLNTEAFF.

This clone showed up just a few times. This chain joins TRBV14 and TRBJ2-7; 8 positions match TRBD2. CDR3 length equals 18 residues. Germline V gene lookup returns CDR1 SGHDN and CDR2 FVKESK. The V and J ends lost 4 bases and 5 bases, in that order; junction bases with no gene match: 19. CDR3 residues: CASSLHGLARGPMDEQYF. The CDR3 DNA is TGTGCCAGCAGCCTCCACGGACTAGCCCGAGGGCCCATGGACGAGCAGTACTTC.

V and J are TRBV10-3 and TRBJ2-1, with D possibly matching TRBD2 (5 bases). V was clipped by 2 bases and J by 3 bases, with 14 bases between them. CDR1 and CDR2 from the germline V gene are ENHRY and SYGVKD. This CDR3 spans 16 amino acids. The CDR3 is CAISEKLGDRYNEQFF. The CDR3 region has the DNA TGTGCCATCAGTGAGAAACTGGGAGACCGCTACAATGAGCAGTTCTTC.